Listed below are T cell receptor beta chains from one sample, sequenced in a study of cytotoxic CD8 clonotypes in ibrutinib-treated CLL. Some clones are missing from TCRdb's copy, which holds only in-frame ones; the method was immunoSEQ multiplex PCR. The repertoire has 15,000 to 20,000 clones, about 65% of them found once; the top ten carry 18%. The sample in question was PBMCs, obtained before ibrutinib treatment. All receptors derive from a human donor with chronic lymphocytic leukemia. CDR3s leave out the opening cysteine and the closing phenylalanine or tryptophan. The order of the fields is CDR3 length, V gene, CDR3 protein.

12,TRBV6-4,ASSTGTQNTEAF
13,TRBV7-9,ASSPGGGSYNEQF
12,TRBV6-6,ASSYGQPSYEQY
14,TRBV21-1,ASSMNVQHARNTIY
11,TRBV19,ASTGTGVSPLH
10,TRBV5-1,ASSAGADTQY
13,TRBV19,ASSIEGTVGNTIY
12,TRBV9,ASSAGGGPDTQY
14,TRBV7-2,ASSLGFLLLEETQY
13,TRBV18,ASSQTGEGGNIQY
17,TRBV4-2,ASSQRGLAGGLNTGELF
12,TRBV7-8,ASRDSLDTGELF
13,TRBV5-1,ASSFQGAHGTEAF
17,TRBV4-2,ASSRNFGTSGGMQETQY
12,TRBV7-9,ASSLQGTNEKLF
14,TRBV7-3,ASAPFPVGPGTEAF
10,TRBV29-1,SGGQGGYGYT
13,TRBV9,ASSAGTGVPYGYT
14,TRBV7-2,ASSLQDRGRDYGYT
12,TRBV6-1,ASTVGDANYGYT
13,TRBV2,ASSEEGGNTDTQY
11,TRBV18,ASSPQNTDTQY
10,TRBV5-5,ASSGGLAEQY
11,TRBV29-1,SSAPGQQETQY
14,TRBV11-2,ASSRRGLHSGNTIY
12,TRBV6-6,ASSSPSSSYEQY
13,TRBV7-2,ASSLGGTENEKLF
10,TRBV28,ASSTKGAKLF
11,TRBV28,ASSLGGPYGYT
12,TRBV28,ASSQVEGAYGYT
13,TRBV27,ASSPEGQGGDTQY
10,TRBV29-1,SFGGGAETQY
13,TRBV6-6,ASRTSGSSYNEQF
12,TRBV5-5,ASSRPELNSPLH
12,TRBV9,ASSEGQGAGELF